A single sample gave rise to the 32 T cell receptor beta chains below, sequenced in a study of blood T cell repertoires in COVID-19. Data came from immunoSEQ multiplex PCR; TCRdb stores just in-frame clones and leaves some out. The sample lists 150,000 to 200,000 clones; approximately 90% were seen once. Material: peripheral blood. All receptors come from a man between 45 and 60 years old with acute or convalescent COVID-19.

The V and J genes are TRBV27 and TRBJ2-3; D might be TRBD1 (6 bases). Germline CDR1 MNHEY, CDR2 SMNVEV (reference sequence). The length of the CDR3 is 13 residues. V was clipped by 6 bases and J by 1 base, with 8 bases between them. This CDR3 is CASRRTGTDTQYF. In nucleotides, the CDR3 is TGTGCCAGCAGACGGACAGGCACAGATACGCAGTATTTT.

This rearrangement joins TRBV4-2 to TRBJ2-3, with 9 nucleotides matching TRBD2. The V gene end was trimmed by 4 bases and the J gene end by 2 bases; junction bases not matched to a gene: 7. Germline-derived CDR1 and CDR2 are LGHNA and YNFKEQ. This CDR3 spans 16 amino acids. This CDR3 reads CASSRATSGFTDTQYF. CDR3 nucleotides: TGTGCCAGCAGCCGGGCGACTAGCGGATTCACAGATACGCAGTATTTT.

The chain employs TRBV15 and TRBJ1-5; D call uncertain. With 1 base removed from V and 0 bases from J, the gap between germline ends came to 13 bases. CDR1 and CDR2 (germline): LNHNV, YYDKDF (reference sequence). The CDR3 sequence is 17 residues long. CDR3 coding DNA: TGTGCCACCAGCAGAGTAATCACTTCGATTAGCAATCAGCCCCAGCATTTT. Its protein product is CATSRVITSISNQPQHF.

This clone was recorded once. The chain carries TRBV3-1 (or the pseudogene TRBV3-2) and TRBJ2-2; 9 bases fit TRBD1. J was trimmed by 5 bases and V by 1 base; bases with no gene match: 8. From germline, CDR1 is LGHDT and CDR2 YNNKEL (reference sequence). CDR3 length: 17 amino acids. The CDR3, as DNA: TGTGCCAGCAGCCAAGGGAACAGGGGGCTTTGGACCGGGGAGCTGTTTTTT. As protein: CASSQGNRGLWTGELFF.

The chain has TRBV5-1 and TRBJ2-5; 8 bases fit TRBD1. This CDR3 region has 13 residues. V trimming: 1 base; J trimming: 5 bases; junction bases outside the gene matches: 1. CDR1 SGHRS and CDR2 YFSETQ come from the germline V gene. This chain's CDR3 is CASSLRTGETQYF. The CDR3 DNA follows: TGCGCCAGCAGCTTGAGGACAGGGGAGACCCAGTACTTC.

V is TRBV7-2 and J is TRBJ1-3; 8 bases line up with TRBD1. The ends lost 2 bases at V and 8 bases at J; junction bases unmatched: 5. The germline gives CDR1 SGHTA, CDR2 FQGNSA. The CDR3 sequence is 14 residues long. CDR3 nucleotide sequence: TGTGCCAGCAGCTTACAGGGGGCGACGGACACCATATATTTT. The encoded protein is CASSLQGATDTIYF.

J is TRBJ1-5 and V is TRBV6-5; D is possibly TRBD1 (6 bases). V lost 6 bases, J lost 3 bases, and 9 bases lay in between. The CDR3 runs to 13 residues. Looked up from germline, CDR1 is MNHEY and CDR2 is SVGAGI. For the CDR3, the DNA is TGTGCCAGCAGCGACAGGTCCAATCAGCCCCAGCATTTT. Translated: CASSDRSNQPQHF.

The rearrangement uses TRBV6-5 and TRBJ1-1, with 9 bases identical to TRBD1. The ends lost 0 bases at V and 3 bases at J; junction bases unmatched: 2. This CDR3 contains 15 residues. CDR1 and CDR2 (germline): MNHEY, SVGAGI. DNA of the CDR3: TGTGCCAGCAGTTACTCCCGACAGGGGGACACTGAAGCTTTCTTT. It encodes CASSYSRQGDTEAFF.

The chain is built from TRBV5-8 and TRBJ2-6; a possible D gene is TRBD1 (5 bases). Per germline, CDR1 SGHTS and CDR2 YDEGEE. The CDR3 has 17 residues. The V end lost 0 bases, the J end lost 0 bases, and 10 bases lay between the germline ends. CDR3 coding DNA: TGTGCCAGCAGCTTGGGACAGCCTAGCTCTGGGGCCAACGTCCTGACTTTC. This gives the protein CASSLGQPSSGANVLTF.

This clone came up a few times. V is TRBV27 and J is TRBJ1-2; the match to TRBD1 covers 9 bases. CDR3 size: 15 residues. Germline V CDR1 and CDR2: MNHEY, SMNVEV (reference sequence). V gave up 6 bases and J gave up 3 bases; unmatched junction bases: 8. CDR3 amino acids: CASRSPGDRDYGYTF. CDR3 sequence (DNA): TGTGCCAGCAGGTCGCCGGGGGACAGGGACTATGGCTACACCTTC.

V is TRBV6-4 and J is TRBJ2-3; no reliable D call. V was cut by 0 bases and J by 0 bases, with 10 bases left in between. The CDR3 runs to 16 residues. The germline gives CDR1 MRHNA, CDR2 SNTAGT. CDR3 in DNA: TGTGCCAGCAGTGACTCCTACAGTTCTAGCACAGATACGCAGTATTTT. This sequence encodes CASSDSYSSSTDTQYF.

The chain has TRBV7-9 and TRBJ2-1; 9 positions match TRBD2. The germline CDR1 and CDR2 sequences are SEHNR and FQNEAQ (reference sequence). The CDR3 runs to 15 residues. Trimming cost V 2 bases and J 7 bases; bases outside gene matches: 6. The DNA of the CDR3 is TGTGCCAGCAGCTTAACTAGCGGGTGGAGGAATGAGCAGTTCTTC. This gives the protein CASSLTSGWRNEQFF.

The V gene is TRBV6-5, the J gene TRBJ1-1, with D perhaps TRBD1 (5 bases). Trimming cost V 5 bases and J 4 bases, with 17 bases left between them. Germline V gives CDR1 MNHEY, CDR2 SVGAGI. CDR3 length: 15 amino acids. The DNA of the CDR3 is TGTGCCAGCAGTACAACCGGAGGGGTGTTCACTGAAGCTTTCTTT. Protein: CASSTTGGVFTEAFF.

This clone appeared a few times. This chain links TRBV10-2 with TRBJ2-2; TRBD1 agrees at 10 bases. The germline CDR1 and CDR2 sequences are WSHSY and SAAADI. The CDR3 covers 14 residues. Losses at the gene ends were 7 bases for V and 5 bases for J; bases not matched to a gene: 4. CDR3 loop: CASTPGQGTGELFF. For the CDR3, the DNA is TGCGCCAGCACCCCGGGACAGGGGACCGGGGAGCTGTTTTTT.

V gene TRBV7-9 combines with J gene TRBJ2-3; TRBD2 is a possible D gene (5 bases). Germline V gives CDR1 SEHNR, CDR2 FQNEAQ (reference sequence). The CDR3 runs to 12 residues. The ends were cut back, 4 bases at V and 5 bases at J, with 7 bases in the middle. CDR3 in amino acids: CASSYGEDTQYF. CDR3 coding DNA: TGTGCCAGCAGCTACGGGGAAGATACGCAGTATTTT.

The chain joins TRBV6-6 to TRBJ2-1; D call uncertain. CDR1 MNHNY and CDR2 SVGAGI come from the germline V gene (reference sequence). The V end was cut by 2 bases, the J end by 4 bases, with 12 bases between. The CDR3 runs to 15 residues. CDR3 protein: CASSYPQMVYNEQFF. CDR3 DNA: TGTGCCAGCAGTTACCCGCAGATGGTATACAATGAGCAGTTCTTC.

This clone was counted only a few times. CDR3 bases: TGCGCCAGCAGCTTACTCGGGGACAACATGAACACTGAAGCTTTCTTT. Its protein is CASSLLGDNMNTEAFF. The chain recombines TRBV5-1 with TRBJ1-1, with D possibly matching TRBD1 (6 bases). Trimming took off 2 bases at V and 0 bases at J, with 14 bases between the two ends. Germline V lookup: CDR1 SGHRS, CDR2 YFSETQ. The CDR3 runs to 16 residues.

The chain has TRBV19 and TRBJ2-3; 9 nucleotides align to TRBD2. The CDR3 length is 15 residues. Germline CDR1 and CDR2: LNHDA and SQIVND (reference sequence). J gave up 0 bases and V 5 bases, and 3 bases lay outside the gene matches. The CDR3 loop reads CASSWAGGSTDTQYF. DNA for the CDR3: TGTGCCAGTAGTTGGGCGGGGGGGAGCACAGATACGCAGTATTTT.

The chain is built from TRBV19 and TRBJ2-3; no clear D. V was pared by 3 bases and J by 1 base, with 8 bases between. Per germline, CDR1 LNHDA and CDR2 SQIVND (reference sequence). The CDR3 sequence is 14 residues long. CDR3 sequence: CASSIVQGTDTQYF. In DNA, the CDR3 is TGTGCCAGTAGTATCGTCCAGGGCACAGATACGCAGTATTTT. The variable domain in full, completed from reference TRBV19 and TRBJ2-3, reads DGGITQSPKYLFRKEGQNVTLSCEQNLNHDAMYWYRQDPGQGLRLIYYSQIVNDFQKGDIAEGYSVSREKKESFPLTVTSAQKNPTAFYLCASSIVQGTDTQYFGPGTRLTVL.

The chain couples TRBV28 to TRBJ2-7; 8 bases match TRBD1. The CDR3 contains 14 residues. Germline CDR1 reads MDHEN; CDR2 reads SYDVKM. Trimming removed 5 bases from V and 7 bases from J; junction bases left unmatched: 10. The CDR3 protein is CASSPGQGRREQYV. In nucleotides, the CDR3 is TGTGCCAGCAGTCCCGGACAGGGCCGCCGGGAGCAGTACGTC.

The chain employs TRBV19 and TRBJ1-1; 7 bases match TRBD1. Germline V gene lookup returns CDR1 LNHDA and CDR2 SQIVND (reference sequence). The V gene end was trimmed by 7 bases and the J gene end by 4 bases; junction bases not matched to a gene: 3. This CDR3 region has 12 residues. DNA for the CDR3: TGTGCCAGTAAGACAGGGCTCACTGAAGCTTTCTTT. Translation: CASKTGLTEAFF.

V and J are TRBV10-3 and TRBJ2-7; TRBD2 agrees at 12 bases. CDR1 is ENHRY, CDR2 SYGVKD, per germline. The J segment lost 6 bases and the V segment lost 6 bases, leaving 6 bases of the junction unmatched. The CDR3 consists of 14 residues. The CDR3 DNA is TGTGCCATCAGCCCGGGACTAGCGGGTATCGAGCAGTACTTC. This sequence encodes CAISPGLAGIEQYF.

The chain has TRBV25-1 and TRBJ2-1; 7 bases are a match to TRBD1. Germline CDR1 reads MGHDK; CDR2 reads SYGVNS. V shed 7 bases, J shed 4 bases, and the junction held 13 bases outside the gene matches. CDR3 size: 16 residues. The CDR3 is CASTFPTGANYNEQFF. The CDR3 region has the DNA TGTGCCAGCACCTTTCCCACAGGGGCGAATTACAATGAGCAGTTCTTC. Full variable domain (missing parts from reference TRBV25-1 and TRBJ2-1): EADIYQTPRYLVIGTGKKITLECSQTMGHDKMYWYQQDPGMELHLIHYSYGVNSTEKGDLSSESTVSRIRTEHFPLTLESARPSHTSQYLCASTFPTGANYNEQFFGPGTRLTVL.

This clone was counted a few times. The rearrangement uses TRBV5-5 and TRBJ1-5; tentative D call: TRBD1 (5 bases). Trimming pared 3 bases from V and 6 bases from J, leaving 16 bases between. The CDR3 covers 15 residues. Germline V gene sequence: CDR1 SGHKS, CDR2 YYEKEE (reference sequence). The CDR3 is CASSYNTGGGQPQHF. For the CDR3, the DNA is TGTGCCAGCAGCTATAACACCGGGGGGGGTCAGCCCCAGCATTTT.

This chain's CDR3 is CASSLVVRANTGELFF. CDR3 DNA sequence: TGTGCCAGCAGCTTAGTGGTACGAGCGAACACCGGGGAGCTGTTTTTT. The chain employs TRBV7-9 and TRBJ2-2; the D is unclear. The germline CDR1 and CDR2 sequences are SEHNR and FQNEAQ (reference sequence). The V and J ends lost 1 base and 0 bases respectively, with 9 bases between them. This CDR3 spans 16 amino acids.

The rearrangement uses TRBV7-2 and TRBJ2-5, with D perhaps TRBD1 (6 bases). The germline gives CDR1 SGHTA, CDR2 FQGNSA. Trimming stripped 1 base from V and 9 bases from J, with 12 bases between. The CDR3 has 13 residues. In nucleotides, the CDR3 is TGTGCCAGCAGCTTAGTGGGGCAGGGGCCCCAGTACTTC. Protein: CASSLVGQGPQYF. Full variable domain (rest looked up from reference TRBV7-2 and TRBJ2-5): GAGVSQSPSNKVTEKGKDVELRCDPISGHTALYWYRQSLGQGLEFLIYFQGNSAPDKSGLPSDRFSAERTGGSVSTLTIQRTQQEDSAVYLCASSLVGQGPQYFGPGTRLLVL.

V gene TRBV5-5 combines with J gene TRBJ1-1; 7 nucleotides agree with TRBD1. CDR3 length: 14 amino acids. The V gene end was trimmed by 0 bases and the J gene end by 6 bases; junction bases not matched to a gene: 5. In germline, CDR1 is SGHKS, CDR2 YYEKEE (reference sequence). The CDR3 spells CASSLARGGPEAFF. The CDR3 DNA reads TGTGCCAGCAGCTTGGCCAGAGGGGGCCCTGAAGCTTTCTTT.

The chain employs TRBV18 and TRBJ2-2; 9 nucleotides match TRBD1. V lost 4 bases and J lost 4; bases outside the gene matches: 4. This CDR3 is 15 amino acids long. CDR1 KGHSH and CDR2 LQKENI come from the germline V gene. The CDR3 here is CASSLWTGVTGELFF. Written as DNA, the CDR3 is TGTGCCAGCTCACTGTGGACAGGGGTCACCGGGGAGCTGTTTTTT.

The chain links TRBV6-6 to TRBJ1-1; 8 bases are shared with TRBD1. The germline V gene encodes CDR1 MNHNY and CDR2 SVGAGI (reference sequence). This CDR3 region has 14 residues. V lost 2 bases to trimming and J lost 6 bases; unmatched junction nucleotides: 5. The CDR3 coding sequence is TGTGCCAGCAGTTACCCAGGGGGCGAGGCTGAAGCTTTCTTT. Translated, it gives CASSYPGGEAEAFF.

The CDR3 region is CASSGLAGVPGELFF. CDR3 bases: TGTGCCAGCAGTGGACTAGCGGGAGTGCCCGGGGAGCTGTTTTTT. The chain is built from TRBV27 and TRBJ2-2; 13 bases are a match to TRBD2. J was trimmed by 6 bases and V by 5 bases; bases with no gene match: 3. The V gene's germline CDR1 is MNHEY and CDR2 SMNVEV (reference sequence). The CDR3 is made up of 15 amino acids.

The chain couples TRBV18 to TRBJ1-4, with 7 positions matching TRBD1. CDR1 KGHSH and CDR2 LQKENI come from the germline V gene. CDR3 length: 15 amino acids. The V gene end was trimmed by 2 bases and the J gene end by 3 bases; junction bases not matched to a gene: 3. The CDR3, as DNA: TGTGCCAGCTCACCAACGGGACAGCCTAATGAAAAACTGTTTTTT. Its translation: CASSPTGQPNEKLFF.

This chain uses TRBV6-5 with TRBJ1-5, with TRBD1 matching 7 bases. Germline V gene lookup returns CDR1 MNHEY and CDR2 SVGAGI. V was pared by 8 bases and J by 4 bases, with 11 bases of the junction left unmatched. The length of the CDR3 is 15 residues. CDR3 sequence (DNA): TGTGCCAGCGGGGGCGGGACAGCAAAAAATCAGCCCCAGCATTTT. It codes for CASGGGTAKNQPQHF.